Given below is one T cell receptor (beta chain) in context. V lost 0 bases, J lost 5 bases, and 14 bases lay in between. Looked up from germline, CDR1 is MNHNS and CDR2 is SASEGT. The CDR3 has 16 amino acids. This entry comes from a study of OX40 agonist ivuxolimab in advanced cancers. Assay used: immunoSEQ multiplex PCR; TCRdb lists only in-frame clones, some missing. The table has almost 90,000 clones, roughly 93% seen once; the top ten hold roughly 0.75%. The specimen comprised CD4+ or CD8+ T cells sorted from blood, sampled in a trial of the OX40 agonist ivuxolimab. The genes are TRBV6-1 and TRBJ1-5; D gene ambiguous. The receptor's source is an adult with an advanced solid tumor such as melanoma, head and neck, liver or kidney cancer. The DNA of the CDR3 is TGTGCCAGCAGTGAAGCTGCTGCGGTGACCTATCAGCCCCAGCATTTT. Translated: CASSEAAAVTYQPQHF.